This T cell receptor (beta chain) was identified during a study of blood T cell repertoires in COVID-19. Study in general: T cells, B-cell-depleted T cells, or PBMCs supplied cDNA or gDNA.

Germline V lookup: CDR1 LNHDA, CDR2 SQIVND (reference sequence). The CDR3 runs 16 residues. Trimming removed 1 base from V and 5 bases from J; junction bases left unmatched: 8. Produced via immunoSEQ multiplex PCR; TCRdb's table is partial and in-frame only. The sample yields under 200,000 clones, about 85% seen once. The sequence was obtained from a woman of 80 years or more in a cohort sampled during active or convalescent COVID-19. Sequencing used peripheral blood. The chain carries TRBV19 and TRBJ2-5; 9 nucleotides line up with TRBD1. In DNA, the CDR3 is TGTGCCAGTAGTATAGCTGGGGACAGGGCTTGGGAGACCCAGTACTTC. Amino acids: CASSIAGDRAWETQYF.